This T cell receptor beta chain was identified in a study of T-cell memory formation after mild COVID-19. TCRdb used MiXCR to reprocess the 5' RACE reads, holding one entry per CDR3 protein. The table shows about 130,000 distinct CDR3 sequences, with approximately 15% occurring only once. General study points: CD4+ clones that contracted lay mainly in CM and EM; CD8+ ones lay in EMRA. For second-wave clones that peaked at day 37, SARS-CoV-2 specificity went unverified.

CDR3 size: 15 residues. Trimming pared 0 bases from V and 5 bases from J, leaving 13 bases between. The germline V gene has CDR1 LGHNA and CDR2 YNFKEQ. With regard to this clonotype: The antigen remains undetermined.

The V gene is TRBV4-2, the J gene TRBJ1-1; D is undetermined. The material sequenced was PBMCs or a T cell subset sorted from them (not recorded which). This receptor was identified in an adult woman who had mild COVID-19 (a few samples of this study predate the infection). Cell type and time point are not known. CDR3 nucleotides: TGTGCCAGCAGCCAAGAAAAGGAATCGCGAACTGAAGCTTTCTTT. Translation gives CASSQEKESRTEAFF.